The TCR beta chain under discussion was sequenced for a study of T cell repertoires in cytomegalovirus infection. Study as a whole: Both recently identified HLA-C-restricted and well-studied HLA-B-restricted CMV epitopes were used in the study. Through public TCR beta signatures, both CMV infection and matching HLA type were indicated. Overall study findings and caveats: HLA-C-restricted, CMV-specific TCR beta clonotypes were dominant ex vivo. Cumulative frequency (of public TCR beta family members) identified carriers of CMV plus the relevant HLA.

One entry per CDR3 protein results from TCRdb running MiXCR on the reads. This table has around 900,000 distinct CDR3 sequences, around a third appearing once. J was trimmed by 0 bases and V by 2 bases; bases with no gene match: 6. The CDR3 loop spans 19 amino acids. Looked up from germline, CDR1 is SGHTA and CDR2 is FQGNSA. This clonotype was seen at least ten times. Antigen specificity is unknown. The sample consisted of cultured CD8+ T cells from PBMCs, taken from culture after CMV antigen stimulation. The sequence derives from a human donor in good health (CMV status not recorded). Some clones in this sample may be carry-over from other donors' samples. The V gene is TRBV7-2, the J gene TRBJ2-5; TRBD2 matches at 16 bases. This CDR3 reads CASSLTGTSGGAYQETQYF. CDR3 sequence (DNA): TGTGCCAGCAGCTTAACCGGGACTAGCGGGGGGGCGTACCAAGAGACCCAGTACTTC.